The clone carrying this TCR beta chain was seen only once. V lost 5 bases and J 6 bases, leaving 13 bases between the germline ends. This CDR3 is 13 amino acids long. Germline V gene sequence: CDR1 MNHNY, CDR2 SVGAGI (reference sequence). This sample was included in a study of blood T cell repertoires in COVID-19. Study-wide background: Spain, Italy and the United States supplied samples that represented acute and convalescent COVID-19. The cDNA or gDNA used as material had been derived from T cells, B-cell-depleted T cells, or PBMCs.

Study processing details: Estimation of nucleated cell counts was performed using reference gene primer amplification. Here immunoSEQ multiplex PCR was the method, and the copy in TCRdb shows in-frame clones only, minus some. V and J calls and clone size are given by that table; D and trimming were obtained from the DNA. The table records 24,000 or so clones, just over 85% of them present only once. The V gene is TRBV6-6, the J gene TRBJ1-2; a possible D gene is TRBD1 (5 bases). The sample taken for sequencing was peripheral blood. The sequence was obtained from a woman aged 80 or older with acute or convalescent COVID-19. The CDR3 is CASSQGVSNGYTF. The CDR3, as DNA: TGTGCCAGCAGTCAGGGAGTATCGAATGGCTACACCTTC.